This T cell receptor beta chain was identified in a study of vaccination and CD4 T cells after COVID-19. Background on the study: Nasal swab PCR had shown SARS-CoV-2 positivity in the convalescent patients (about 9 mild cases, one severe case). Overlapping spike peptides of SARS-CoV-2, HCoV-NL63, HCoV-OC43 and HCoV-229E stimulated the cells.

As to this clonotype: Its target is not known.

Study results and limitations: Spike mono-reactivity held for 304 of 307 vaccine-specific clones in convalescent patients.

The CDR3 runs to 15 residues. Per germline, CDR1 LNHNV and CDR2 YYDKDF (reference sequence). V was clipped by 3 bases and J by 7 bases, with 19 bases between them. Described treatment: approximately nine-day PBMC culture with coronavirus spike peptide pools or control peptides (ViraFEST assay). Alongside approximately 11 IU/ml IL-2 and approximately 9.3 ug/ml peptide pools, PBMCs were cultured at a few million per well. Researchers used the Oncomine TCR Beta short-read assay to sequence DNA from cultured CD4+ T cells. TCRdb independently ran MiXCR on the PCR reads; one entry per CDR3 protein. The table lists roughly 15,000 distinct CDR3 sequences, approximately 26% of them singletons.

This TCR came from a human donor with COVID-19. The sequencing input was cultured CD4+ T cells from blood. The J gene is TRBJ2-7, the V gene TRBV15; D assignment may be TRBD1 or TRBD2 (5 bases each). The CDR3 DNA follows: TGTGCCACCAGCAGGTCGGGACCGACCTCGGGAGAGCAGTACTTC. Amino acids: CATSRSGPTSGEQYF.